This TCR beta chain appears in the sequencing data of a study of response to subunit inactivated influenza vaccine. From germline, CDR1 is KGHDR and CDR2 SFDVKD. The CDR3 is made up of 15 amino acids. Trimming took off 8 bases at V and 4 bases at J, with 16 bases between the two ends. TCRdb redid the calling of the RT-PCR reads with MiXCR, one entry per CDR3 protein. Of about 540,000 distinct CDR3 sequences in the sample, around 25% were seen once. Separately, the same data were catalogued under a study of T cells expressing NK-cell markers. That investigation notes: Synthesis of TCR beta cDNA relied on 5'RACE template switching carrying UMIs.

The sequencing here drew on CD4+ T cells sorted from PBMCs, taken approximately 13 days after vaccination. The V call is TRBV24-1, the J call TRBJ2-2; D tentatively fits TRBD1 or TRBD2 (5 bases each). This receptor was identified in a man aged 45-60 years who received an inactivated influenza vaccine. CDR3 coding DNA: TGTGCCACCATGTCCCACCGGGGACCCACCGGGGAGCTGTTTTTT. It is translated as CATMSHRGPTGELFF.